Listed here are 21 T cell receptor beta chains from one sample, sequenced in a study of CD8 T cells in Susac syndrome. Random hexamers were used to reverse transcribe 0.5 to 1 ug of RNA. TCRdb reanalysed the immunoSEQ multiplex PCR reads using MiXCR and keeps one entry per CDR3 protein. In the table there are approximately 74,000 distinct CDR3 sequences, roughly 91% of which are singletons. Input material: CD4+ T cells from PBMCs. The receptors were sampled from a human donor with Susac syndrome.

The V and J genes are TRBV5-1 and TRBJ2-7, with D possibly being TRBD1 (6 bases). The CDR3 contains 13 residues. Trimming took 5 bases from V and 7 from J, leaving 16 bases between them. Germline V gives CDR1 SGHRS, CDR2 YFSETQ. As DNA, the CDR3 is TGCGCCAGCAGTGAACAGGGAAGCCGGGAGCAGTACTTC. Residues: CASSEQGSREQYF.

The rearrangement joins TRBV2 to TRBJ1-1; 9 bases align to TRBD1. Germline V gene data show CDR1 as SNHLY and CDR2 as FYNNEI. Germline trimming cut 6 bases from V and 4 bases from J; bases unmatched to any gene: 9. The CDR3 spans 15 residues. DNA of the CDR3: TGTGCCAGCAGAAGATCCGGGACAGGGAGCACTGAAGCTTTCTTT. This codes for CASRRSGTGSTEAFF.

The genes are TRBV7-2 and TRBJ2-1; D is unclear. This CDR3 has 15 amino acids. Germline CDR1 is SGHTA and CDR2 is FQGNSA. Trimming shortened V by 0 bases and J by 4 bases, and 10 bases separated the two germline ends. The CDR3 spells CASSLARLDYNEQFF. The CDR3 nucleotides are TGTGCCAGCAGCTTAGCCCGCCTAGATTACAATGAGCAGTTCTTC.

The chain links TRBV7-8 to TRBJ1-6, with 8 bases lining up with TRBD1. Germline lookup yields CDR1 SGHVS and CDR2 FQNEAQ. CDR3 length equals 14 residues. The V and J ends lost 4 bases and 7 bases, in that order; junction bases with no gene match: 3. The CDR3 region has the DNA TGTGCCAGCAGCTGGACAGGGAGAAATTCACCCCTCCACTTT. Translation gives CASSWTGRNSPLHF.

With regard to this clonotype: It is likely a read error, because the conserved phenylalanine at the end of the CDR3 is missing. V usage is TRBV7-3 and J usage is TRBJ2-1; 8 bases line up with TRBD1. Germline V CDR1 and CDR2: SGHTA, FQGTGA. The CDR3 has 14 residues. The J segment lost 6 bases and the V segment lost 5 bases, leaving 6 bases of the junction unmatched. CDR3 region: CASSRTGSGNEQFL. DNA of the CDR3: TGTGCCAGCAGCCGGACAGGGAGCGGCAATGAGCAGTTCCTC.

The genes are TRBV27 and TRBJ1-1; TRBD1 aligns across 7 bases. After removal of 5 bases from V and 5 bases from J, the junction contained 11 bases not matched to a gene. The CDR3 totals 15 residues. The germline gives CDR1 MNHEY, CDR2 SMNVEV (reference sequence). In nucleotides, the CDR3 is TGTGCCAGCAGTGTACGACAGGGTAAAGGAACTGAAGCTTTCTTT. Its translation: CASSVRQGKGTEAFF.

CDR3 coding DNA: TGTGCCAGCAGCTTAAATGTGGTATTACATCAGCCCCAGCATTTT. Translating it yields CASSLNVVLHQPQHF. V is TRBV7-8 and J is TRBJ1-5; D is ambiguous. Looked up from germline, CDR1 is SGHVS and CDR2 is FQNEAQ. The V end was cut by 2 bases, the J end by 5 bases, with 13 bases between. The CDR3 consists of 15 residues. The full variable domain, with the rest looked up from reference TRBV7-8 and TRBJ1-5, is GAGVSQSPRYKVAKRGQDVALRCDPISGHVSLFWYQQALGQGPEFLTYFQNEAQLDKSGLPSDRFFAERPEGSVSTLKIQRTQQEDSAVYLCASSLNVVLHQPQHFGDGTRLSIL.

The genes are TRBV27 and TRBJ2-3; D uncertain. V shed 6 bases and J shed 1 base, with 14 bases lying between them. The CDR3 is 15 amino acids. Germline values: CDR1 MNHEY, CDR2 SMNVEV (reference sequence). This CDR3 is CASRPGNWGTDTQYF. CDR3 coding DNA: TGTGCCAGCAGGCCAGGCAATTGGGGCACAGATACGCAGTATTTT.

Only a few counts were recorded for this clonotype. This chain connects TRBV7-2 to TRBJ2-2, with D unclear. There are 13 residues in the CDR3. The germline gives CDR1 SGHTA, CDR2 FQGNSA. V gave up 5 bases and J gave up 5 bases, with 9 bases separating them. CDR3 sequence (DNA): TGTGCCAGCAGCCCCTTCGGGACCGGGGAGCTGTTTTTT. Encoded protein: CASSPFGTGELFF.

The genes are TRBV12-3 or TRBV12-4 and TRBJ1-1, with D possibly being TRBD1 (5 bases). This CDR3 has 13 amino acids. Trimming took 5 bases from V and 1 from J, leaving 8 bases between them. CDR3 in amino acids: CASSDQGNTEAFF. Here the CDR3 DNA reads TGTGCCAGCAGTGATCAGGGGAACACTGAAGCTTTCTTT.

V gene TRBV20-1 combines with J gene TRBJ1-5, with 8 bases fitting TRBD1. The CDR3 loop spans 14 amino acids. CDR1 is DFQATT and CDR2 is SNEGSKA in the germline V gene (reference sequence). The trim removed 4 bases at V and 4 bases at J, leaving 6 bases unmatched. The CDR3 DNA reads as TGCAGTGCTATATATAGACAGGGGAATCAGCCCCAGCATTTT. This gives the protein CSAIYRQGNQPQHF.

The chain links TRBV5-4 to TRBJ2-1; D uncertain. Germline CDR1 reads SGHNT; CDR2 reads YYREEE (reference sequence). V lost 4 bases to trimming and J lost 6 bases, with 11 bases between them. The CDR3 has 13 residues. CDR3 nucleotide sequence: TGTGCCAGCAGCGCCCAAATGGGCAATGAGCAGTTCTTC. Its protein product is CASSAQMGNEQFF.

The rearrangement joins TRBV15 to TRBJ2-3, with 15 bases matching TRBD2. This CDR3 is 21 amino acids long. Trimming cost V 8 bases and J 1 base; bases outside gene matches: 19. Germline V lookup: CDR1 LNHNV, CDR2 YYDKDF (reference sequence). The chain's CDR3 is CATQGQGTSGGPSIRTDTQYF. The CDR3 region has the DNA TGTGCCACCCAAGGACAGGGGACTAGCGGGGGGCCATCAATTCGCACAGATACGCAGTATTTT.

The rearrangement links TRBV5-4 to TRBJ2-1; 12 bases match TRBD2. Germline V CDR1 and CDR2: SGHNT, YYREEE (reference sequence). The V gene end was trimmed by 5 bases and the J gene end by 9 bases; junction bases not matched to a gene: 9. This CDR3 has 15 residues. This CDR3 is CASSSGLAGSGEQFF. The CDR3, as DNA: TGTGCCAGCAGTTCTGGACTAGCGGGGTCTGGTGAGCAGTTCTTC.

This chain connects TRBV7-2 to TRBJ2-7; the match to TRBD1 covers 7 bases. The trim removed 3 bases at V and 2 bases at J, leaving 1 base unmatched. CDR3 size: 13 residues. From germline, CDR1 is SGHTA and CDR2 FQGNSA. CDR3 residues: CASSLDRTYEQYF. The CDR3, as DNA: TGTGCCAGCAGCTTGGACAGGACCTACGAGCAGTACTTC.

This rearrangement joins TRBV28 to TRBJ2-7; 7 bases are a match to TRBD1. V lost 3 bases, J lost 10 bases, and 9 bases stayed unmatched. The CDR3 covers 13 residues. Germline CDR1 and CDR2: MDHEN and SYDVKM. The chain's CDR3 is CASSLSGTATQYF. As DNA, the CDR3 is TGTGCCAGCAGTTTGTCCGGGACAGCCACCCAGTACTTC.

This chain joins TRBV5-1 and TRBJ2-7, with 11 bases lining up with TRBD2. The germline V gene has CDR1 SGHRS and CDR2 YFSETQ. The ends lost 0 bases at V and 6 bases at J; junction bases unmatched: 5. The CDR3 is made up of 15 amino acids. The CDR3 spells CASSLEGSGRGEQYF. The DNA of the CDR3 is TGCGCCAGCAGCTTGGAGGGTAGCGGGAGGGGCGAGCAGTACTTC.

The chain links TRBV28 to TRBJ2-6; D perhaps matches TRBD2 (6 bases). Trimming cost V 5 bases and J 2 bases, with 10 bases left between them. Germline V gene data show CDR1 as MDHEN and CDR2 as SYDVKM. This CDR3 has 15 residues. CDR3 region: CASSLSGPGANVLTF. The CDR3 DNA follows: TGTGCCAGCAGTCTCAGCGGGCCTGGGGCCAACGTCCTGACTTTC.

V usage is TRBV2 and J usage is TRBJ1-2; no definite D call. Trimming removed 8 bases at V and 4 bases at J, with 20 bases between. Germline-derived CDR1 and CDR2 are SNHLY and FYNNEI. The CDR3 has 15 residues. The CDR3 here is CASAQEYDLFYGYTF. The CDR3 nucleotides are TGTGCCAGCGCCCAGGAGTACGACCTTTTCTATGGCTACACCTTC.

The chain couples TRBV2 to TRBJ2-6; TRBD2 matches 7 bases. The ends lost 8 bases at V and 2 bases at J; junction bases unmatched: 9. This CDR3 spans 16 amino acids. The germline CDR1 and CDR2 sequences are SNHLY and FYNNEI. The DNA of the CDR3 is TGTGCCAGCCGCCTAGGGACTACTCCTGGGGCCAACGTCCTGACTTTC. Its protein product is CASRLGTTPGANVLTF.

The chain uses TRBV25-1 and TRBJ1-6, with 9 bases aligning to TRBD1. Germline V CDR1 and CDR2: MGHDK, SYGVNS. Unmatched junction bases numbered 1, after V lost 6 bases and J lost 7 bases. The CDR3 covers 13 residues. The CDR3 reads CASRDRGNSPLHF. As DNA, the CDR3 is TGTGCCAGCAGGGACAGGGGCAATTCACCCCTCCACTTT.